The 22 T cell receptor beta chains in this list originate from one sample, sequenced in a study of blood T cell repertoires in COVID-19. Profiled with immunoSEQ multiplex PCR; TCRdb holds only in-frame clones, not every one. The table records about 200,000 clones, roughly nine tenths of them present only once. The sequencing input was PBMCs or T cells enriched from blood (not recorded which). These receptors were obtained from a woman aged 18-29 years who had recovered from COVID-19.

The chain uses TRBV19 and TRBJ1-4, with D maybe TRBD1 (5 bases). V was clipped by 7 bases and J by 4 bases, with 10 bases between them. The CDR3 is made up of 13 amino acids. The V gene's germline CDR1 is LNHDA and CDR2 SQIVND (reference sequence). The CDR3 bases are TGTGCCAGTACCCGTCAGGGTAATGAAAAACTGTTTTTT. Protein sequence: CASTRQGNEKLFF.

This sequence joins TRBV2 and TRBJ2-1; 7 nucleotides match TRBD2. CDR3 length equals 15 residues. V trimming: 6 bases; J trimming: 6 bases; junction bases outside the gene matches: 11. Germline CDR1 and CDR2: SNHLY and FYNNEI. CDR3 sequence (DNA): TGTGCCAGCAGGGGGCTAGGACTAGTCGTCAATGAGCAGTTCTTC. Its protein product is CASRGLGLVVNEQFF.

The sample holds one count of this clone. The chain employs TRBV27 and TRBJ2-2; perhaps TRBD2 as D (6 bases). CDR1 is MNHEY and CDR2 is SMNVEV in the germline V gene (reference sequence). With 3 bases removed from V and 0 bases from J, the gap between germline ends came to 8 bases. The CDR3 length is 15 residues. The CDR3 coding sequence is TGTGCCAGCAGTTTTGGAGGGTCGAACACCGGGGAGCTGTTTTTT. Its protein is CASSFGGSNTGELFF.

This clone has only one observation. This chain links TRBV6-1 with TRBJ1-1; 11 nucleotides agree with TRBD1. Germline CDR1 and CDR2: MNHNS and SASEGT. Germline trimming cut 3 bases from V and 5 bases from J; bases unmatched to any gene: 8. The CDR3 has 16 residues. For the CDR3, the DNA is TGTGCCAGCAGTGACACCGGGACAGGGGGGAGGACTGAAGCTTTCTTT. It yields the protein CASSDTGTGGRTEAFF.

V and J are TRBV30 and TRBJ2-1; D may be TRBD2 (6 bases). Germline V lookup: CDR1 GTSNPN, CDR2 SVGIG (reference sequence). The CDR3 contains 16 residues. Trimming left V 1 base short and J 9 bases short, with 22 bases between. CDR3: CAWSGPRGTRAVEQFF. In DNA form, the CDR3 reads TGTGCCTGGAGTGGCCCCCGGGGGACCCGGGCGGTTGAGCAGTTCTTC.

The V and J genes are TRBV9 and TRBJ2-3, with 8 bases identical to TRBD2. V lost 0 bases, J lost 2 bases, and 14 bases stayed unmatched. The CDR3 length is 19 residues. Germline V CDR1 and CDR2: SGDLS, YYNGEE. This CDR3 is CASSVDSGPGLGNTDTQYF. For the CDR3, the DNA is TGTGCCAGCAGCGTAGATTCGGGACCGGGACTAGGAAACACAGATACGCAGTATTTT.

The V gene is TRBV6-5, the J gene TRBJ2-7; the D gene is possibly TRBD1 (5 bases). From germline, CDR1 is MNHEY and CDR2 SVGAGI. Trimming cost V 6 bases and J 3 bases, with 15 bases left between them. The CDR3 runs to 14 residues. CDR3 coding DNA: TGTGCCAGCAGCGATCAGGGTACCCTCTACGAGCAGTACTTC. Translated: CASSDQGTLYEQYF.

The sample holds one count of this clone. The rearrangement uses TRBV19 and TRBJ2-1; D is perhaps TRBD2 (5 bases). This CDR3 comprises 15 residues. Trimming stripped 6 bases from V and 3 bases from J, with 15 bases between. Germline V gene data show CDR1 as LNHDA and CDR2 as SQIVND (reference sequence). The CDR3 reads CASRTTVGGYNEQFF. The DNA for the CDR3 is TGTGCCAGTAGGACTACAGTCGGAGGCTACAATGAGCAGTTCTTC. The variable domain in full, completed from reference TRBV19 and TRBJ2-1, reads DGGITQSPKYLFRKEGQNVTLSCEQNLNHDAMYWYRQDPGQGLRLIYYSQIVNDFQKGDIAEGYSVSREKKESFPLTVTSAQKNPTAFYLCASRTTVGGYNEQFFGPGTRLTVL.

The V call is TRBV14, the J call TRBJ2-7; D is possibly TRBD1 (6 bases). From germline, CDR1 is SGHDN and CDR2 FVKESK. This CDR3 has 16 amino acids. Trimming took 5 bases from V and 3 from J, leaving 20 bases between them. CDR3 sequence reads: CASSAHRDLLLYEQYF. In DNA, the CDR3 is TGTGCCAGCAGCGCCCACAGGGATCTGCTTCTCTACGAGCAGTACTTC.

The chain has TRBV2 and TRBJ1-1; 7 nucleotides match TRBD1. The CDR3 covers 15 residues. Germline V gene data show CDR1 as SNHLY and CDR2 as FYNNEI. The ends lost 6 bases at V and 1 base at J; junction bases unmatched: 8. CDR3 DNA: TGTGCCAGCAGGGTTACAGGGGCCTCGAACACTGAAGCTTTCTTT. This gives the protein CASRVTGASNTEAFF.

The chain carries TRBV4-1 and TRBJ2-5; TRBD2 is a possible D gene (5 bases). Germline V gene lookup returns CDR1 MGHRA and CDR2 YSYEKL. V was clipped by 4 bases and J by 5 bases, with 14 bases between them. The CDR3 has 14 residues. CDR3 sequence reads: CASSPHLRGETQYF. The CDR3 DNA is TGCGCCAGCAGCCCCCACCTCAGAGGGGAGACCCAGTACTTC.

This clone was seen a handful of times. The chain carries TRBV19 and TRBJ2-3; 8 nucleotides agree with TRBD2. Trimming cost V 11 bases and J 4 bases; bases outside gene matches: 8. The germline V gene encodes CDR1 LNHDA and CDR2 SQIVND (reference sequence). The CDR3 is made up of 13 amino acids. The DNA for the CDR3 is TGTGCCGTGGGGCGGGGGGTATCAGATACGCAGTATTTT. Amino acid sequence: CAVGRGVSDTQYF.

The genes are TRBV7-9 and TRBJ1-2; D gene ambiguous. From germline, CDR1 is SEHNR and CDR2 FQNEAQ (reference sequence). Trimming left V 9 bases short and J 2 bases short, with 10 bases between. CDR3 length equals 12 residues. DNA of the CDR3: TGTGCCAGTAACACCGGGAACTATGGCTACACCTTC. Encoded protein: CASNTGNYGYTF.

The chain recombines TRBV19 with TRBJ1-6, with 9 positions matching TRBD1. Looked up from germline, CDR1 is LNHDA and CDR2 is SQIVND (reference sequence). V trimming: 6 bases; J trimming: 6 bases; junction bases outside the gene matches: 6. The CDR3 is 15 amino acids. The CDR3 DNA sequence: TGTGCCAGTAGACCCGGACAGGGGCCTAATTCACCCCTCCACTTT. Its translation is CASRPGQGPNSPLHF.

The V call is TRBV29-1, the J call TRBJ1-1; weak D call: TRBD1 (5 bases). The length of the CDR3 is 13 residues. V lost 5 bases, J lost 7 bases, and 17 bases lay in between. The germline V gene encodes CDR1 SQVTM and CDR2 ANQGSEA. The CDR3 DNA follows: TGCAGCGTTCAGAGAGCCCTCGGGGGTGAAGCTTTCTTT. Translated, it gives CSVQRALGGEAFF.

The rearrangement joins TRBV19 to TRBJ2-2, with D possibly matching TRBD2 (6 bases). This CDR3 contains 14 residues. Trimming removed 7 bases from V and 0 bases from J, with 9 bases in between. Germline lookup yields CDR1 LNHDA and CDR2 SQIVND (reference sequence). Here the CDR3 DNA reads TGTGCCAGTATTGGGGGGACGAACACCGGGGAGCTGTTTTTT. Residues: CASIGGTNTGELFF.

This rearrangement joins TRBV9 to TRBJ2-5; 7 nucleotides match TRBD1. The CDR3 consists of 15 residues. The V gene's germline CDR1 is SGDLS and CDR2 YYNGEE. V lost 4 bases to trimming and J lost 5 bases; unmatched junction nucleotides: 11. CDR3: CASSMAGTVSETQYF. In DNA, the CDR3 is TGTGCCAGCAGCATGGCCGGGACAGTTAGTGAGACCCAGTACTTC.

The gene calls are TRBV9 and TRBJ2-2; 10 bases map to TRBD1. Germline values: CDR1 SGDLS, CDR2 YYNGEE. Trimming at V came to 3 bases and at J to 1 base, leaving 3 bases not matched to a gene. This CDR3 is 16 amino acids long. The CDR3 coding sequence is TGTGCCAGCAGCGGACAGGGGGCATTGAACACCGGGGAGCTGTTTTTT. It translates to CASSGQGALNTGELFF.

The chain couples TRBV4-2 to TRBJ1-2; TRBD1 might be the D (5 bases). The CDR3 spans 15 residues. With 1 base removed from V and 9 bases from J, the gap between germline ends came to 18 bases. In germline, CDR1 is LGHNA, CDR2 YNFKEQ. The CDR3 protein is CASSQVMGLEVSYTF. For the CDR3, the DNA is TGTGCCAGCAGCCAAGTCATGGGGCTCGAGGTTAGCTACACCTTC.

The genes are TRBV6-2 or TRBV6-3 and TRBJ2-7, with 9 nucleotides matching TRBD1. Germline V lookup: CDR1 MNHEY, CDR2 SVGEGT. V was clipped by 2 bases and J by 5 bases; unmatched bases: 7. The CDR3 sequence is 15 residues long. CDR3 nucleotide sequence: TGTGCCAGCAGTTACAGGGGACAGGGCTTCGACGAGCAGTACTTC. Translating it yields CASSYRGQGFDEQYF.

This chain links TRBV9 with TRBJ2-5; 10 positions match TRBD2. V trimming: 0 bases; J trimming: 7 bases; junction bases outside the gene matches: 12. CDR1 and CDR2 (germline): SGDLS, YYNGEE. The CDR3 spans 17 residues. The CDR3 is CASSVGGGAGGPGTQYF. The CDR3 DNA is TGTGCCAGCAGCGTAGGAGGAGGAGCGGGGGGGCCTGGGACCCAGTACTTC.

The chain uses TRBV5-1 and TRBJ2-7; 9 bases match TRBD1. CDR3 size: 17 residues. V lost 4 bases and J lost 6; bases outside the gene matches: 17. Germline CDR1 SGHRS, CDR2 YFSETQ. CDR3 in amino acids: CASSVNLGDRVTGEQYF. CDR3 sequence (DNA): TGCGCCAGCAGCGTAAACCTCGGGGACAGGGTAACCGGCGAGCAGTACTTC.